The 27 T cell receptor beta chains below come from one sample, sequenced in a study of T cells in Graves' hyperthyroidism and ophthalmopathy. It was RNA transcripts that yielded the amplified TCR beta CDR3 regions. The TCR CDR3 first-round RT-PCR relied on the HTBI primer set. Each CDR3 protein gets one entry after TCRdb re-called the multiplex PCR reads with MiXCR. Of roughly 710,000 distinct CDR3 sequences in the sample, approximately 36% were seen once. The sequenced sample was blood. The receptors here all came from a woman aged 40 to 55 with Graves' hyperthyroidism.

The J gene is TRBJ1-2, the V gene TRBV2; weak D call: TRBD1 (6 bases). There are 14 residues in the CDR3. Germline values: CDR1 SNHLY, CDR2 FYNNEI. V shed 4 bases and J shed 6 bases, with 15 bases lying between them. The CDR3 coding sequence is TGTGCCAGCAGTGGCCGGGGGGCATGGAATGGCTACACCTTC. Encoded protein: CASSGRGAWNGYTF.

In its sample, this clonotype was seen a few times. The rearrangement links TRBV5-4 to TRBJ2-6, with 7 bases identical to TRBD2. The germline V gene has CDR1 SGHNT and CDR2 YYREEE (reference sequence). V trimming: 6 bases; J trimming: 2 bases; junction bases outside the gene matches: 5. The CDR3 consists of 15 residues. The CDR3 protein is CASTTTSAGANVLTF. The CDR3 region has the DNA TGTGCCAGCACCACCACTAGCGCTGGGGCCAACGTCCTGACTTTC.

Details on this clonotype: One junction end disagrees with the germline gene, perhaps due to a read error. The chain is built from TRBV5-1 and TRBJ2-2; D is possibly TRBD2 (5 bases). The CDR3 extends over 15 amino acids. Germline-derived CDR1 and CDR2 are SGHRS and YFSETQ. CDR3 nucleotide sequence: TGCGCCAGCAGCTCGGAAGCGGTTCGCTCCGGGGTGCTGTTTTTT. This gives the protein CASSSEAVRSGVLFF.

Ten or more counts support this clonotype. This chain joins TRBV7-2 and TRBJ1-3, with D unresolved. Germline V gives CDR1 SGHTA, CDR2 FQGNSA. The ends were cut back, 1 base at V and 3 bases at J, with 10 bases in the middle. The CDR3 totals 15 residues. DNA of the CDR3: TGTGCCAGCAGCTTAGACCACGGACTTGGAAACACCATATATTTT. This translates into CASSLDHGLGNTIYF.

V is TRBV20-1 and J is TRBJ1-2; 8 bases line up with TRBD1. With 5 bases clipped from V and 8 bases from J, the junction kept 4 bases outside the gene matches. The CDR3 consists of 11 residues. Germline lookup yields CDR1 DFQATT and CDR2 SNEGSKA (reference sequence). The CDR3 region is CSARGQGGYTF. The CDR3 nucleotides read TGCAGTGCTCGCGGACAGGGCGGCTACACCTTC.

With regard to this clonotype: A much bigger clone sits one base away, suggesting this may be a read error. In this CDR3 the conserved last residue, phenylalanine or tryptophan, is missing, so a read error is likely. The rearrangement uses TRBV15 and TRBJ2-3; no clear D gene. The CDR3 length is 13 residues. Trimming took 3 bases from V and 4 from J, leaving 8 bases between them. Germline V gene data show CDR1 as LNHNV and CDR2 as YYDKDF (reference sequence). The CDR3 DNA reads TGTGCCACCAGCAGGCTAGGCGCAGATACGCAGTATCTT. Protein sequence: CATSRLGADTQYL.

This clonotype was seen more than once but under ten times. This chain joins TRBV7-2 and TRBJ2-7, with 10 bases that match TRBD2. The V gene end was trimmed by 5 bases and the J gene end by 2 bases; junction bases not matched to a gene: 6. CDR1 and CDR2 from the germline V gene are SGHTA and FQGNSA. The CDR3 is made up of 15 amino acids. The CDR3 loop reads CASSLQREGPYEQYF. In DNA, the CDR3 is TGTGCCAGCAGCCTGCAGCGGGAGGGCCCCTACGAGCAGTACTTC.

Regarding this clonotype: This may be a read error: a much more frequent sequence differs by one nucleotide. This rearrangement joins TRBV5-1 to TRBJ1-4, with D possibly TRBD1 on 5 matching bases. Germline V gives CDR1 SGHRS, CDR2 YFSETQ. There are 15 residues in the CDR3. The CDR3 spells CASSPPQGANGKLFF. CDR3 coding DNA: TGTGCCAGCAGCCCCCCGCAGGGCGCTAATGGAAAACTGTTTTTT.

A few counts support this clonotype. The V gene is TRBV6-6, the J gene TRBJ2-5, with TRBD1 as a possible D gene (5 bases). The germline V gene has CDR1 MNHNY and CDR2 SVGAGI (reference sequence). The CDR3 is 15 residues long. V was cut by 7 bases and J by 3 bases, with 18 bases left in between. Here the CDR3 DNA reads TGTGCCAGCACAAGAACTGGGGCAGTAGAAGAGACCCAGTACTTC. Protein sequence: CASTRTGAVEETQYF.

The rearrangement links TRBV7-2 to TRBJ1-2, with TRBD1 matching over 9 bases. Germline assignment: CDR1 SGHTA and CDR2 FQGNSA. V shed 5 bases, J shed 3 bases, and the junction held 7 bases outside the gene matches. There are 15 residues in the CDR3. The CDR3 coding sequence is TGTGCCAGCAGCCACGGAAGGACAGGGGACTATGGCTACACCTTC. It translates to CASSHGRTGDYGYTF.

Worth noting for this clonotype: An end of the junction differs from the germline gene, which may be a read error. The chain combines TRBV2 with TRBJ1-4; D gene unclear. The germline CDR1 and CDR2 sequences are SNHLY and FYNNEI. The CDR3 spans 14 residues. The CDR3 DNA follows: TGTGCCAGCAGCCAAGGGCCCGAAAATGAAATACTGTTTTTT. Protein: CASSQGPENEILFF.

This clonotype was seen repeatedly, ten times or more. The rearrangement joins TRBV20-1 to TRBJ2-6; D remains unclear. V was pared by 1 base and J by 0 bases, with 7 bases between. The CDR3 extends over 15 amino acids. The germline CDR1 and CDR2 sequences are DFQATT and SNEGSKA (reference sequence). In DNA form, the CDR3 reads TGCAGTGCTAGAGCATCTCCCTCTGGGGCCAACGTCCTGACTTTC. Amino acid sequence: CSARASPSGANVLTF.

CDR3 in amino acids: CSLALRATNEKLFF. The CDR3 DNA is TGCAGCTTGGCCCTCAGGGCAACTAATGAAAAACTGTTTTTT. The rearrangement joins TRBV29-1 to TRBJ1-4, with D possibly being TRBD1 (5 bases). The CDR3 sequence is 14 residues long. The ends were cut back, 8 bases at V and 0 bases at J, with 13 bases in the middle. Germline V gives CDR1 SQVTM, CDR2 ANQGSEA.

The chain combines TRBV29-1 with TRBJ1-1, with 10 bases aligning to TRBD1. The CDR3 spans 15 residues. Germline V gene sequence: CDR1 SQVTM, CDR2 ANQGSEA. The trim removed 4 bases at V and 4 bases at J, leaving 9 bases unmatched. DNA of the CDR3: TGCAGCGTTGTCTACGGGACAGGGGCGGGCACTGAAGCTTTCTTT. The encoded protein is CSVVYGTGAGTEAFF.

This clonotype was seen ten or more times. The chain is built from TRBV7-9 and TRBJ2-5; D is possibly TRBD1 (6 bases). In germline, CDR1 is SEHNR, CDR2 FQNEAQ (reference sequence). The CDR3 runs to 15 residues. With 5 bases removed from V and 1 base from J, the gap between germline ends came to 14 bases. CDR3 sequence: CASSARGDIQETQYF. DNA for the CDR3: TGTGCCAGCAGCGCGCGAGGGGACATCCAAGAGACCCAGTACTTC.

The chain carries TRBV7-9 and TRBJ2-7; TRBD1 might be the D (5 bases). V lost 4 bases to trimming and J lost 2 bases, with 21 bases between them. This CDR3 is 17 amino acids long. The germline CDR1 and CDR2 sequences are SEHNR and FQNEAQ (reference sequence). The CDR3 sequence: CASSSINQASGTYEQYF. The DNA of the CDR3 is TGTGCCAGCAGCTCAATAAACCAGGCGTCAGGGACCTACGAGCAGTACTTC.

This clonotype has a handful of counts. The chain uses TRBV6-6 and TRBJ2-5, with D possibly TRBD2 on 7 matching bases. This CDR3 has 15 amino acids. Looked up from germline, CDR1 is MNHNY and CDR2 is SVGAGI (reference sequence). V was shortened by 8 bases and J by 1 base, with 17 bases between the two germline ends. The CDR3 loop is CASVLGGGLQETQYF. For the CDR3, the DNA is TGTGCCAGCGTCCTAGGGGGGGGTCTCCAAGAGACCCAGTACTTC.

CDR3 residues: CASGPYATGTGELFF. The CDR3 coding sequence is TGTGCCAGCGGTCCCTACGCCACAGGGACCGGGGAGCTGTTTTTT. The chain has TRBV9 and TRBJ2-2; tentative D call: TRBD1 (6 bases). Germline lookup yields CDR1 SGDLS and CDR2 YYNGEE. The CDR3 extends over 15 amino acids. V dropped 7 bases and J dropped 5 bases, with 18 bases sitting between them.

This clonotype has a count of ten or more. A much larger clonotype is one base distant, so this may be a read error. The CDR3 region is CASGSGQGRTEKLFF. Written as DNA, the CDR3 is TGTGCCAGCGGCTCGGGACAGGGTCGTACTGAAAAACTGTTTTTT. This chain uses TRBV7-8 with TRBJ1-4; 9 nucleotides align to TRBD1. Germline CDR1 and CDR2: SGHVS and FQNEAQ. V lost 8 bases and J lost 7; bases outside the gene matches: 11. The CDR3 loop spans 15 amino acids.

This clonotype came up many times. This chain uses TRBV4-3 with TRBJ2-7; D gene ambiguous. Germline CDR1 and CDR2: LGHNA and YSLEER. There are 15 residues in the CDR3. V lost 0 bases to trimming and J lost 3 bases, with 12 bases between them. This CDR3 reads CASSQDGYGYYEQYF. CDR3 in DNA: TGCGCCAGCAGCCAAGATGGTTACGGATACTACGAGCAGTACTTC.

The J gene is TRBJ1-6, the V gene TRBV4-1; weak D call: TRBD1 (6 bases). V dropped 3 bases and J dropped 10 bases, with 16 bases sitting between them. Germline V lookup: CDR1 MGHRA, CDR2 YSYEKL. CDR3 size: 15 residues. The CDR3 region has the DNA TGCGCCAGCAGCCAGGAACTCGGGGGGCTGTCACCCCTCCACTTT. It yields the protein CASSQELGGLSPLHF.

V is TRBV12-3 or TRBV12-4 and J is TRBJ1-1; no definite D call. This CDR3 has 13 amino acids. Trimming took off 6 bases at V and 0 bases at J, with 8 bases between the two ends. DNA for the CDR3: TGTGCCAGCAGACCTCACCTGAACACTGAAGCTTTCTTT. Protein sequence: CASRPHLNTEAFF.

The CDR3 bases are TGCGCCAGCAGTGAGCCCGGGGGTCAGCCCCAGCATTTT. It codes for CASSEPGGQPQHF. The V and J genes are TRBV10-1 and TRBJ1-5; the D gene is possibly TRBD1 (5 bases). The V end was cut by 2 bases, the J end by 6 bases, with 8 bases between. Germline assignment: CDR1 WNHNN and CDR2 SYGVQD (reference sequence). The CDR3 spans 13 residues.

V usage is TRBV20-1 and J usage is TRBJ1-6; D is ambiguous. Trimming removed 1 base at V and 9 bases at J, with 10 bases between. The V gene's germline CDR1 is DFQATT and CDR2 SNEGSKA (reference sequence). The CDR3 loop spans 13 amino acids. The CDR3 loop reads CSARASGSSPLHF. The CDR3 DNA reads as TGCAGTGCTAGAGCTTCGGGGAGTTCACCCCTCCACTTT.

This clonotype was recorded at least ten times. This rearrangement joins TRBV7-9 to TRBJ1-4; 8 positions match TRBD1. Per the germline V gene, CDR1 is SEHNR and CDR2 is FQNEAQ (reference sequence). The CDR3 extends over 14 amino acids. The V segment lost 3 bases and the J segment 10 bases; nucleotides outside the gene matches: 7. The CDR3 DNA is TGTGCCAGCAGCTTTCAGGGGGCAGACCTAAAACTGTTTTTT. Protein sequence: CASSFQGADLKLFF. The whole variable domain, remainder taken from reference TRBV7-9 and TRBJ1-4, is DTGVSQNPRHKITKRGQNVTFRCDPISEHNRLYWYRQTLGQGPEFLTYFQNEAQLEKSRLLSDRFSAERPKGSFSTLEIQRTEQGDSAMYLCASSFQGADLKLFFGSGTQLSVL.

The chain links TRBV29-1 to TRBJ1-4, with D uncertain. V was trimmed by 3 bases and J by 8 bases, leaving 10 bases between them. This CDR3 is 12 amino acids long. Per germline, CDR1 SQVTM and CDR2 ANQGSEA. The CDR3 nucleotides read TGCAGCGTTGACGACGGGGTAGAAAAACTGTTTTTT. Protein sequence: CSVDDGVEKLFF.

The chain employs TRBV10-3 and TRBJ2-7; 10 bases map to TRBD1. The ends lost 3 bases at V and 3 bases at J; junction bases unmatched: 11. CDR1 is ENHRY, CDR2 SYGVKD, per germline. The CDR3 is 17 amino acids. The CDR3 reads CAISDKERQGAFYEQYF. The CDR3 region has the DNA TGTGCCATCAGTGATAAGGAGAGACAGGGGGCGTTCTACGAGCAGTACTTC.